The T cell receptor beta chain under discussion was sequenced for a study of T-cell memory formation after mild COVID-19. Study findings and constraints: Pre-infection memory showed some responding clones, and this suggested that cross-reactive memory joined. Later expanders leaned CD4+, whereas day 15 to 85 contracting clones were balanced CD4/CD8.

As concerns this clonotype: Its cognate antigen is unknown.

Constant-segment primers and 5'RACE yielded cDNA libraries for TCR alpha and TCR beta, each carrying sample barcodes and UMIs. In TCRdb, the 5' RACE reads were re-called with MiXCR into one record per CDR3 protein. The sample yields approximately 500,000 distinct CDR3 sequences, around 25% seen once. Deletions cut 8 bases from V and 3 bases from J, with 15 bases between. This CDR3 is 14 amino acids long. CDR1 KGHDR and CDR2 SFDVKD come from the germline V gene. V gene TRBV24-1 combines with J gene TRBJ1-1, with D maybe TRBD1 (6 bases). Sample: PBMCs or a T cell subset sorted from them (not recorded which). The receptor comes from an adult woman who had mild COVID-19 (a few samples of this study predate the infection). Cell type and time point are not known. CDR3 loop: CATKQTGPDTEAFF. In nucleotides, the CDR3 is TGTGCCACCAAGCAGACAGGTCCGGACACTGAAGCTTTCTTT.